A single sample is the source of the 32 T cell receptor beta chains below, sequenced in a study of beta chain features in type 1 diabetes. The study, taken as a whole, reports: All four CD4+ subsets from Type 1 diabetes patients carried moderately but significantly shorter TCRB CDR3s.

These receptors have no identified antigens. All of the isolated RNA was reverse transcribed, so expressed TCRB transcripts were sequenced. TCRdb's copy holds only in-frame clones and misses some; the assay was immunoSEQ multiplex PCR. Among about 160,000 clones listed, about 7.8% were seen once. Sequenced sample: central memory CD4+ T cells from blood. All receptors come from a woman in her forties with type 1 diabetes.

This clone was counted between two and nine times. The chain is built from TRBV7-8 and TRBJ2-7, with TRBD1 identical over 7 bases. The length of the CDR3 is 15 residues. Germline values: CDR1 SGHVS, CDR2 FQNEAQ. The V segment lost 5 bases and the J segment 3 bases; nucleotides outside the gene matches: 10. CDR3 bases: TGTGCCAGCAGCCGGCCAAGGGACAGTTACTACGAGCAGTACTTC. Protein sequence: CASSRPRDSYYEQYF.

In its sample, this clone was seen a few times. The chain joins TRBV14 to TRBJ2-1, with 8 bases fitting TRBD1. This CDR3 has 15 amino acids. The V segment lost 4 bases and the J segment 7 bases; nucleotides outside the gene matches: 9. Germline V gene sequence: CDR1 SGHDN, CDR2 FVKESK. This CDR3 is CASSPLTGEGNEQFF. The CDR3, as DNA: TGTGCCAGCAGCCCCCTGACAGGGGAAGGGAATGAGCAGTTCTTC.

The chain has TRBV28 and TRBJ2-2; D not certain. The CDR3 sequence is 12 residues long. Germline V gene lookup returns CDR1 MDHEN and CDR2 SYDVKM. V lost 4 bases to trimming and J lost 5 bases, with 5 bases between them. CDR3 loop: CASSSYTGELFF. The CDR3 nucleotides are TGTGCCAGCAGTTCCTATACCGGGGAGCTGTTTTTT. Together with reference TRBV28 and TRBJ2-2, the CDR3 gives the full variable domain: DVKVTQSSRYLVKRTGEKVFLECVQDMDHENMFWYRQDPGLGLRLIYFSYDVKMKEKGDIPEGYSVSREKKERFSLILESASTNQTSMYLCASSSYTGELFFGEGSRLTVL.

In its sample, this clone was seen a few times. The chain carries TRBV29-1 and TRBJ2-3; D may be TRBD2 (7 bases). The CDR3 is 13 amino acids. V lost 6 bases, J lost 5 bases, and 15 bases lay in between. CDR1 is SQVTM, CDR2 ANQGSEA, per germline. The CDR3 is CSVSGGPGDTQYF. CDR3 nucleotide sequence: TGCAGCGTCTCGGGGGGCCCGGGAGATACGCAGTATTTT.

This clone turned up a few times. V and J are TRBV28 and TRBJ1-2; 10 positions match TRBD1. The CDR3 runs 16 residues. After removal of 6 bases from V and 4 bases from J, the junction contained 11 bases not matched to a gene. CDR1 MDHEN and CDR2 SYDVKM come from the germline V gene. Here the CDR3 DNA reads TGTGCCAGCAGGGCTCAAGAGACAGGGGGCGTCTATGGCTACACCTTC. It specifies CASRAQETGGVYGYTF.

The chain links TRBV29-1 to TRBJ1-1, with a weak D call TRBD1 (5 bases). The germline CDR1 and CDR2 sequences are SQVTM and ANQGSEA. This CDR3 has 14 amino acids. V gave up 6 bases and J gave up 1 base, with 15 bases separating them. CDR3 amino acids: CSVATELGNTEAFF. In DNA, the CDR3 is TGCAGCGTGGCGACAGAACTGGGGAACACTGAAGCTTTCTTT.

The rearrangement links TRBV2 to TRBJ2-4, with D perhaps TRBD1 (6 bases). This CDR3 spans 17 amino acids. In germline, CDR1 is SNHLY, CDR2 FYNNEI. Between the trimmed V and J ends, which lost 5 bases and 2 bases, there was a span of 19 bases. CDR3 sequence (DNA): TGTGCCAGCAGTAGTCAGGGGAATAACTATCCCAAAAACATTCAGTACTTC. Protein: CASSSQGNNYPKNIQYF.

This clone was found a few times. This rearrangement joins TRBV29-1 to TRBJ2-1; 8 positions match TRBD2. The germline CDR1 and CDR2 sequences are SQVTM and ANQGSEA. The junction had 7 bases not matched to a gene; V was cut back by 7 bases and J by 5 bases. This CDR3 spans 13 amino acids. CDR3 sequence (DNA): TGCAGCGCGCGGGGGGCCCCTAACAATGAGCAGTTCTTC. Its translation is CSARGAPNNEQFF.

V is TRBV6-4 and J is TRBJ2-1; D is perhaps TRBD2 (5 bases). The V gene's germline CDR1 is MRHNA and CDR2 SNTAGT. V gave up 0 bases and J gave up 8 bases, with 14 bases separating them. The CDR3 contains 15 residues. Here the CDR3 DNA reads TGTGCCAGCAGTGACTCGAGGGTGAGTTCACATGAGCAGTTCTTC. Protein: CASSDSRVSSHEQFF.

The V and J genes are TRBV4-3 and TRBJ2-3; 11 nucleotides line up with TRBD2. In germline, CDR1 is LGHNA, CDR2 YSLEER. This CDR3 region has 19 residues. V gave up 0 bases and J gave up 6 bases; unmatched junction bases: 14. CDR3 in amino acids: CASSQEWTRSGRARDTQYF. In DNA form, the CDR3 reads TGCGCCAGCAGCCAAGAGTGGACCCGTAGCGGGAGGGCCAGGGATACGCAGTATTTT.

The genes are TRBV10-3 and TRBJ2-3; D is undetermined. The V and J ends lost 11 bases and 2 bases respectively, with 8 bases between them. The CDR3 covers 11 residues. Germline CDR1 ENHRY, CDR2 SYGVKD. In DNA form, the CDR3 reads TGTGCCTCCAGCGCCACAGATACGCAGTATTTT. It is translated as CASSATDTQYF.

This clone came up a few times. The chain employs TRBV7-9 and TRBJ2-1, with 7 bases lining up with TRBD2. The CDR3 runs to 11 residues. The ends lost 7 bases at V and 10 bases at J; junction bases unmatched: 4. From germline, CDR1 is SEHNR and CDR2 FQNEAQ (reference sequence). The CDR3 nucleotides read TGTGCCAGCACCCGGGGGGAGGAGCAGTTCTTC. Amino acids: CASTRGEEQFF. Complete variable domain (other parts from reference TRBV7-9 and TRBJ2-1): DTGVSQNPRHKITKRGQNVTFRCDPISEHNRLYWYRQTLGQGPEFLTYFQNEAQLEKSRLLSDRFSAERPKGSFSTLEIQRTEQGDSAMYLCASTRGEEQFFGPGTRLTVL.

This clone was found a few times. This chain connects TRBV7-6 to TRBJ2-7, with D perhaps matching TRBD1 (6 bases). Germline-derived CDR1 and CDR2 are SGHVS and FNYEAQ. The V end was cut by 2 bases, the J end by 5 bases, with 7 bases between. This CDR3 has 12 amino acids. This CDR3 reads CASSLNRDEQYF. DNA for the CDR3: TGTGCCAGCAGCTTAAACAGGGACGAGCAGTACTTC.

In DNA, the CDR3 is TGTGCCAGCAGTTCCAGGGGGGTTAAGACGTACCAAGAGACCCAGTACTTC. Residues: CASSSRGVKTYQETQYF. The rearrangement uses TRBV27 and TRBJ2-5; perhaps TRBD1 as D (7 bases). Germline V lookup: CDR1 MNHEY, CDR2 SMNVEV (reference sequence). This CDR3 is 17 amino acids long. Trimming left V 4 bases short and J 0 bases short, with 18 bases between.

The rearrangement links TRBV7-9 to TRBJ2-1; maybe TRBD2 (5 bases). The germline V gene encodes CDR1 SEHNR and CDR2 FQNEAQ (reference sequence). The CDR3 spans 14 residues. The V end was cut by 3 bases, the J end by 2 bases, with 8 bases between. CDR3 coding DNA: TGTGCCAGCAGCTTCGGGGAAGCCTACAATGAGCAGTTCTTC. It specifies CASSFGEAYNEQFF.

This clone was found many times. The V gene is TRBV6-4, the J gene TRBJ1-1; D might be TRBD1 (6 bases). Trimming removed 5 bases at V and 4 bases at J, with 11 bases between. Germline V CDR1 and CDR2: MRHNA, SNTAGT. The CDR3 loop spans 13 amino acids. The CDR3 bases are TGTGCCAGCAGTTACAGGGAGGGCACTGAAGCTTTCTTT. It is translated as CASSYREGTEAFF.

This clone was detected a few times. This sample includes further DNA sequences coding for the same CDR3. This sequence joins TRBV7-2 and TRBJ2-3, with TRBD2 as a possible D gene (6 bases). This CDR3 comprises 12 residues. V was cut by 5 bases and J by 6 bases, with 9 bases left in between. Germline V gene lookup returns CDR1 SGHTA and CDR2 FQGNSA. Here the CDR3 reads CASSPGGDTQYF. Written as DNA, the CDR3 is TGTGCCAGCAGCCCTGGAGGGGATACGCAGTATTTT. The full variable domain, with the rest looked up from reference TRBV7-2 and TRBJ2-3, is GAGVSQSPSNKVTEKGKDVELRCDPISGHTALYWYRQSLGQGLEFLIYFQGNSAPDKSGLPSDRFSAERTGGSVSTLTIQRTQQEDSAVYLCASSPGGDTQYFGPGTRLTVL.

The chain couples TRBV5-1 to TRBJ2-7; TRBD2 is a possible D gene (6 bases). This CDR3 is built from 13 residues. Germline V gives CDR1 SGHRS, CDR2 YFSETQ. V lost 4 bases and J 2 bases, leaving 10 bases between the germline ends. This CDR3 is CASSRDFAYEQYF. The CDR3 nucleotides are TGCGCCAGCAGCCGGGACTTTGCCTACGAGCAGTACTTC.

This chain joins TRBV18 and TRBJ1-4; the match to TRBD1 covers 10 bases. Germline trimming cut 3 bases from V and 5 bases from J; bases unmatched to any gene: 9. The V gene's germline CDR1 is KGHSH and CDR2 LQKENI. This CDR3 region has 17 residues. The CDR3 protein is CASSPSRGTGENEKLFF. Here the CDR3 DNA reads TGTGCCAGCTCACCGTCCCGGGGGACAGGGGAAAATGAAAAACTGTTTTTT.

This clone was counted between two and nine times. The chain combines TRBV27 with TRBJ1-5; 9 bases agree with TRBD1. The V gene end was trimmed by 3 bases and the J gene end by 2 bases; junction bases not matched to a gene: 5. CDR3 length: 16 residues. Germline-derived CDR1 and CDR2 are MNHEY and SMNVEV (reference sequence). CDR3 loop: CASSFRGDRGNQPQHF. The CDR3 DNA sequence: TGTGCCAGCAGTTTTAGGGGGGACAGGGGCAATCAGCCCCAGCATTTT.

The chain recombines TRBV11-2 with TRBJ2-7; D unresolved. The V gene lost 4 bases and the J gene lost 5 bases, with 18 bases spanning the gap. Germline CDR1 SGHAT, CDR2 FQNNGV. This CDR3 region has 15 residues. The CDR3 here is CASSSDRVGVHEQYF. The CDR3 region has the DNA TGTGCCAGCAGCTCCGACCGGGTAGGCGTGCACGAGCAGTACTTC.

The table lists this clone with many counts. V is TRBV9 and J is TRBJ2-3; tentative D call: TRBD1 (6 bases). The V end was cut by 2 bases, the J end by 5 bases, with 12 bases between. CDR3 size: 14 residues. Germline V CDR1 and CDR2: SGDLS, YYNGEE. Written as DNA, the CDR3 is TGTGCCAGCAGCGTCTCAGGGGTGCAAGATACGCAGTATTTT. It yields the protein CASSVSGVQDTQYF. The full variable domain, in which reference TRBV9 and TRBJ2-3 provide the parts outside the CDR3, is DSGVTQTPKHLITATGQRVTLRCSPRSGDLSVYWYQQSLDQGLQFLIQYYNGEERAKGNILERFSAQQFPDLHSELNLSSLELGDSALYFCASSVSGVQDTQYFGPGTRLTVL.

This clone showed up just once. The rearrangement uses TRBV5-1 and TRBJ2-3, with 7 nucleotides matching TRBD1. After removal of 0 bases from V and 2 bases from J, the junction contained 3 bases not matched to a gene. Germline V gene sequence: CDR1 SGHRS, CDR2 YFSETQ. This CDR3 is built from 15 residues. As DNA, the CDR3 is TGCGCCAGCAGCTTGGAGGGGGCCCCCACAGATACGCAGTATTTT. This gives the protein CASSLEGAPTDTQYF.

The gene calls are TRBV2 and TRBJ1-1; 10 bases are a match to TRBD1. The CDR3 covers 14 residues. In germline, CDR1 is SNHLY, CDR2 FYNNEI. V was pared by 6 bases and J by 5 bases, with 6 bases of the junction left unmatched. CDR3 DNA: TGTGCCAGCAGACCAGGACAGGGGGGAACTGAAGCTTTCTTT. It codes for CASRPGQGGTEAFF.

J is TRBJ1-2 and V is TRBV14, with 7 bases aligning to TRBD1. Trimming at V came to 4 bases and at J to 4 bases, leaving 3 bases not matched to a gene. The germline CDR1 and CDR2 sequences are SGHDN and FVKESK. CDR3 length: 13 residues. CDR3 residues: CASSPGQTYGYTF. The CDR3 region has the DNA TGTGCCAGCAGCCCGGGACAGACCTATGGCTACACCTTC.

The chain employs TRBV14 and TRBJ2-7; tentative D call: TRBD1 (6 bases). In germline, CDR1 is SGHDN, CDR2 FVKESK. Trimming took 0 bases from V and 4 from J, leaving 13 bases between them. CDR3 length: 15 residues. As DNA, the CDR3 is TGTGCCAGCAGCCAAGATCGCGGACAGTGGTACGAGCAGTACTTC. This gives the protein CASSQDRGQWYEQYF.

This clone was counted between two and nine times. The chain carries TRBV6-5 and TRBJ1-5; 8 nucleotides line up with TRBD1. The ends lost 0 bases at V and 7 bases at J; junction bases unmatched: 5. This CDR3 has 15 residues. Germline values: CDR1 MNHEY, CDR2 SVGAGI. Here the CDR3 DNA reads TGTGCCAGCAGTTACTCTGGACAGGGCGGCCAGCCCCAGCATTTT. As protein: CASSYSGQGGQPQHF.

V usage is TRBV7-2 and J usage is TRBJ2-7; D may be TRBD1 (5 bases). Germline V gene sequence: CDR1 SGHTA, CDR2 FQGNSA. V was cut by 5 bases and J by 3 bases, with 8 bases left in between. The CDR3 covers 12 residues. This CDR3 is CASSDDSYEQYF. The CDR3 coding sequence is TGTGCCAGCAGCGACGACAGCTACGAGCAGTACTTC.

CDR3 loop: CASSLAQGTLNRWYF. The CDR3 nucleotides are TGTGCCAGCAGCTTAGCACAAGGGACTCTTAATAGGTGGTACTTC. The V and J genes are TRBV7-6 and TRBJ2-7, with D possibly TRBD2 on 6 matching bases. The CDR3 is 15 amino acids. The germline V gene has CDR1 SGHVS and CDR2 FNYEAQ. V was pared by 0 bases and J by 12 bases, with 21 bases between.

Only one count was recorded for this clone. V and J are TRBV2 and TRBJ1-1; D unresolved. V was cut by 1 base and J by 4 bases, with 7 bases left in between. CDR1 is SNHLY, CDR2 FYNNEI, per germline. The CDR3 length is 13 residues. CDR3 amino acids: CASSEEGSTEAFF. The CDR3 DNA sequence: TGTGCCAGCAGTGAAGAAGGGAGCACTGAAGCTTTCTTT.

This clone showed up many times. The V gene is TRBV6-6, the J gene TRBJ1-3; perhaps TRBD1 as D (5 bases). The CDR3 runs to 15 residues. CDR1 is MNHNY, CDR2 SVGAGI, per germline (reference sequence). Trimming stripped 2 bases from V and 5 bases from J, with 13 bases between. CDR3 loop: CASSYTQDSRNTIYF. In nucleotides, the CDR3 is TGTGCCAGCAGTTACACCCAAGACAGCAGAAACACCATATATTTT.

This sequence joins TRBV7-8 and TRBJ2-5; 10 nucleotides align to TRBD1. Per germline, CDR1 SGHVS and CDR2 FQNEAQ. This CDR3 region has 14 residues. The V gene end was trimmed by 8 bases and the J gene end by 5 bases; junction bases not matched to a gene: 8. This CDR3 reads CASGPTGGYETQYF. The CDR3 DNA reads as TGTGCCAGCGGACCGACAGGGGGCTACGAGACCCAGTACTTC.